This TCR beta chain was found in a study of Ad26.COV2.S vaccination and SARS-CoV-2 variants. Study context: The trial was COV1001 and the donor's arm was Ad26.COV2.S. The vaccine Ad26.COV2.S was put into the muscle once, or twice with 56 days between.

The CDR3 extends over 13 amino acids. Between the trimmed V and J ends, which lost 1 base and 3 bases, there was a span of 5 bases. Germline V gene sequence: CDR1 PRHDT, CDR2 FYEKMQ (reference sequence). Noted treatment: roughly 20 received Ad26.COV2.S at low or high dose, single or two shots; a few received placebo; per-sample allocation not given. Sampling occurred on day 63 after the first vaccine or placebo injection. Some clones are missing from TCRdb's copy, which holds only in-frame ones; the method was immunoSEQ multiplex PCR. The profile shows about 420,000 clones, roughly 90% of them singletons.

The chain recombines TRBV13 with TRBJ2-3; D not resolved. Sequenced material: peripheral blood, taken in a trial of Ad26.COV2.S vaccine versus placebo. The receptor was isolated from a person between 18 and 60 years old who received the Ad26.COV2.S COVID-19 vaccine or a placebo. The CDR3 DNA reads TGTGCCAGCAGCTTAGACGGAACAGATACGCAGTATTTT. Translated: CASSLDGTDTQYF.